The 28 T cell receptor beta chains given below trace back to one sample, sequenced in a study of T cells in Graves' hyperthyroidism and ophthalmopathy (dated by TCRdb to 2018 to 2020). The library was generated by multiplex PCR. Sequencing was performed on an Illumina HiSeq 2000. The TCR beta CDR3 regions were amplified from RNA transcripts. The first round of RT-PCR for the TCR CDR3 was performed with the HTBI primer set and the Qiagen OneStep RT-PCR kit. TCRdb's own reprocessing of the public reads used fastp at Q25 and MiXCR and kept productive beta chains. Rows are unified per CDR3 protein, each entry keeping the most common DNA and genes. This sample comprises hundreds of thousands of distinct CDR3 sequences, approximately 14% of them detected only once. The ten largest clonotypes hold less than 15% of the sample. Source material: blood. Every receptor here comes from a man younger than 35 with Graves' ophthalmopathy.

This clonotype was found many times. The V call is TRBV11-2, the J call TRBJ2-7; D may be TRBD2 (6 bases). Germline V CDR1 and CDR2: SGHAT, FQNNGV. V lost 5 bases, J lost 6 bases, and 11 bases lay in between. The CDR3 covers 12 residues. In DNA form, the CDR3 reads TGTGCCAGCAGCCCCGTGGGGGGCGAGCAGTACTTC. Encoded protein: CASSPVGGEQYF.

This clonotype was seen many times. This rearrangement joins TRBV29-1 to TRBJ2-5; no clear D. The V and J ends lost 2 bases and 4 bases respectively, with 8 bases between them. Looked up from germline, CDR1 is SQVTM and CDR2 is ANQGSEA. The CDR3 runs to 12 residues. The CDR3: CSVERARETQYF. The CDR3 bases are TGCAGCGTTGAACGGGCTAGAGAGACCCAGTACTTC.

In its sample, this clonotype was seen a few times. The rearrangement joins TRBV15 to TRBJ1-3, with D hard to call. Germline CDR1 and CDR2: LNHNV and YYDKDF (reference sequence). V lost 0 bases, J lost 7 bases, and 10 bases lay in between. The CDR3 length is 14 residues. CDR3 residues: CATSRDRGENTIYF. DNA of the CDR3: TGTGCCACCAGCAGAGATCGCGGGGAGAACACCATATATTTT.

The sample holds many counts of this clonotype. This chain links TRBV30 with TRBJ2-1; possibly TRBD2 for D (6 bases). The CDR3 contains 14 residues. The V end lost 4 bases, the J end lost 3 bases, and 13 bases lay between the germline ends. The germline CDR1 and CDR2 sequences are GTSNPN and SVGIG (reference sequence). CDR3 amino acids: CAWTPGGDYNEQFF. For the CDR3, the DNA is TGTGCCTGGACACCTGGAGGGGACTACAATGAGCAGTTCTTC.

This clonotype was seen repeatedly, ten times or more. This sequence joins TRBV30 and TRBJ1-5; D gene ambiguous. The V gene's germline CDR1 is GTSNPN and CDR2 SVGIG (reference sequence). This CDR3 is built from 14 residues. Trimming pared 1 base from V and 0 bases from J, leaving 7 bases between. Here the CDR3 reads CAWSDPGSNQPQHF. The CDR3 coding sequence is TGTGCCTGGAGTGATCCGGGTAGCAATCAGCCCCAGCATTTT.

This clonotype has just a few counts. The chain recombines TRBV4-1 with TRBJ1-2; maybe TRBD1 (5 bases). CDR3 length: 16 residues. V lost 4 bases to trimming and J lost 7 bases, with 22 bases between them. Germline CDR1 and CDR2: MGHRA and YSYEKL. The DNA of the CDR3 is TGCGCCAGCAGCCCAGGGATCAGCGGGGACTCTCCTGGCTACACCTTC. Protein sequence: CASSPGISGDSPGYTF.

This clonotype was picked up a small number of times. The chain links TRBV9 to TRBJ2-1; 8 bases agree with TRBD1. CDR1 is SGDLS and CDR2 is YYNGEE in the germline V gene. This CDR3 is 17 amino acids long. V lost 0 bases, J lost 6 bases, and 11 bases stayed unmatched. The CDR3 here is CASSVAIGTGGSNEQFF. CDR3 bases: TGTGCCAGCAGCGTAGCTATTGGGACAGGAGGCAGCAATGAGCAGTTCTTC.

V usage is TRBV27 and J usage is TRBJ2-7; D uncertain. Per germline, CDR1 MNHEY and CDR2 SMNVEV (reference sequence). The V end was cut by 5 bases, the J end by 6 bases, with 20 bases between. CDR3 length: 15 amino acids. The CDR3 DNA follows: TGTGCCAGCAGTCAGAAGGGCCATCCGGCTGGCGAGCAGTACTTC. As protein: CASSQKGHPAGEQYF.

This clonotype showed up just a few times. It may be a read error: a sequence one base away is much more abundant. V is TRBV27 and J is TRBJ1-5; D is undetermined. The CDR3 covers 14 residues. The germline V and J ends were trimmed by 2 bases and 6 bases, with 11 bases remaining between them. Germline CDR1 is MNHEY and CDR2 is SMNVEV (reference sequence). CDR3 region: CASSLHNRSQPQHF. CDR3 DNA: TGTGCCAGCAGTTTACATAATCGGAGTCAGCCCCAGCATTTT.

This clonotype was observed at least ten times. The V call is TRBV6-1, the J call TRBJ1-2, with 9 bases lining up with TRBD1. Trimming removed 8 bases from V and 2 bases from J; junction bases left unmatched: 6. CDR1 and CDR2 from the germline V gene are MNHNS and SASEGT. The CDR3 length is 14 residues. The CDR3 is CASSRDRENYGYTF. The CDR3 DNA reads TGTGCCAGCTCTCGGGACAGGGAGAACTATGGCTACACCTTC.

The chain joins TRBV2 to TRBJ2-4; D is ambiguous. Trimming removed 9 bases from V and 0 bases from J, with 9 bases in between. The CDR3 sequence is 13 residues long. Germline CDR1 is SNHLY and CDR2 is FYNNEI. The CDR3 DNA follows: TGTGCCAGGGTAGGAATAGCCAAAAACATTCAGTACTTC. Its translation: CARVGIAKNIQYF.

This clonotype has ten or more counts. The rearrangement joins TRBV5-5 to TRBJ2-3, with TRBD2 matching over 13 bases. V trimming: 4 bases; J trimming: 0 bases; junction bases outside the gene matches: 8. Germline V lookup: CDR1 SGHKS, CDR2 YYEKEE (reference sequence). The CDR3 is made up of 18 amino acids. CDR3 sequence: CASSRTSGGASSTDTQYF. The CDR3 bases are TGTGCCAGCAGCAGAACTAGCGGGGGGGCCTCTAGCACAGATACGCAGTATTTT.

The table lists this clonotype with many counts. The J gene is TRBJ2-1, the V gene TRBV7-2; D is unresolved. Germline V CDR1 and CDR2: SGHTA, FQGNSA. Trimming stripped 4 bases from V and 6 bases from J, with 7 bases between. This CDR3 contains 12 residues. In DNA form, the CDR3 reads TGTGCCAGCAGCTCATCCCTCAATGAGCAGTTCTTC. This sequence encodes CASSSSLNEQFF.

The sample holds many counts of this clonotype. V and J are TRBV12-3 or TRBV12-4 and TRBJ2-1; 16 positions match TRBD2. This CDR3 has 17 residues. V trimming: 5 bases; J trimming: 5 bases; junction bases outside the gene matches: 6. The CDR3 DNA reads as TGTGCCAGCAGTACGGGGACTAGCGGGGGGGTAAACAATGAGCAGTTCTTC. This encodes CASSTGTSGGVNNEQFF.

This clonotype has ten or more counts. The chain combines TRBV20-1 with TRBJ2-7; no definite D call. V was cut by 3 bases and J by 2 bases, with 14 bases left in between. Germline-derived CDR1 and CDR2 are DFQATT and SNEGSKA (reference sequence). The length of the CDR3 is 14 residues. CDR3 sequence: CSASKGILAYEQYF. As DNA, the CDR3 is TGCAGTGCTAGTAAGGGTATCCTAGCCTACGAGCAGTACTTC.

Details on this clonotype: An end of the junction differs from the germline gene, which may be a read error. The genes are TRBV5-4 and TRBJ2-2, with D possibly matching TRBD1 (6 bases). The CDR3 totals 14 residues. CDR1 SGHNT and CDR2 YYREEE come from the germline V gene (reference sequence). The CDR3 loop reads CASKIQGSTGEPFF. Written as DNA, the CDR3 is TGTGCCAGTAAAATACAGGGTAGCACCGGGGAGCCGTTTTTT.

The V gene is TRBV6-1, the J gene TRBJ2-7; 7 nucleotides align to TRBD1. The V and J ends lost 7 bases and 0 bases, in that order; junction bases with no gene match: 12. The CDR3 has 16 amino acids. CDR1 and CDR2 (germline): MNHNS, SASEGT. In nucleotides, the CDR3 is TGTGCCAGCACCCCTTGGGGACAGCAAAGCTCCTACGAGCAGTACTTC. Its protein is CASTPWGQQSSYEQYF.

V and J are TRBV19 and TRBJ1-4, with a tentative D call TRBD1 (5 bases). Between the trimmed V and J ends, which lost 5 bases and 8 bases, there was a span of 9 bases. The germline V gene encodes CDR1 LNHDA and CDR2 SQIVND (reference sequence). The CDR3 has 12 amino acids. The CDR3 here is CASSDRDEKLFF. The DNA for the CDR3 is TGTGCCAGTAGTGACCGGGACGAAAAACTGTTTTTT.

This clonotype turned up a few times. J is TRBJ2-7 and V is TRBV25-1; 9 nucleotides align to TRBD1. Germline loops: CDR1 MGHDK, CDR2 SYGVNS. The CDR3 is 16 residues long. The V and J ends lost 6 bases and 6 bases, in that order; junction bases with no gene match: 15. CDR3 residues: CASRSEPGQGVFEQYF. CDR3 DNA sequence: TGTGCCAGCAGATCGGAACCGGGACAGGGAGTTTTCGAGCAGTACTTC.

This clonotype was seen repeatedly, ten times or more. The rearrangement joins TRBV15 to TRBJ2-1; 7 positions agree with TRBD1. This CDR3 contains 16 residues. CDR1 LNHNV and CDR2 YYDKDF come from the germline V gene (reference sequence). V lost 3 bases to trimming and J lost 0 bases; unmatched junction nucleotides: 5. The CDR3 DNA reads TGTGCCACCAGCAGGGACAGGACGGGCTCCTACAATGAGCAGTTCTTC. Protein: CATSRDRTGSYNEQFF.

This clonotype was seen a handful of times. Just one base apart from a much larger clone, this may be a read error. This sequence joins TRBV12-3 or TRBV12-4 and TRBJ1-1; no firm D call. This CDR3 spans 15 amino acids. V gave up 4 bases and J gave up 4 bases, with 16 bases separating them. This chain's CDR3 is CASSYPPRLGTEAFF. The CDR3 region has the DNA TGTGCCAGCAGTTACCCCCCAAGGTTAGGCACTGAAGCTTTCTTT.

Only a few counts were recorded for this clonotype. This rearrangement joins TRBV9 to TRBJ2-7; TRBD2 matches at 10 bases. V shed 1 base, J shed 5 bases, and the junction held 6 bases outside the gene matches. Germline V gene sequence: CDR1 SGDLS, CDR2 YYNGEE. CDR3 length: 15 residues. As DNA, the CDR3 is TGTGCCAGCAGCGTAAGAGCGGGAGGGCCCGACGAGCAGTACTTC. Translated, it gives CASSVRAGGPDEQYF.

This clonotype was seen at least ten times. The V and J genes are TRBV7-8 and TRBJ2-1; TRBD2 might be the D (5 bases). Trimming left V 0 bases short and J 3 bases short, with 12 bases between. The CDR3 runs 16 residues. CDR1 is SGHVS, CDR2 FQNEAQ, per germline. CDR3 loop: CASSLASGMGYNEQFF. DNA for the CDR3: TGTGCCAGCAGCTTAGCGTCCGGGATGGGCTACAATGAGCAGTTCTTC.

The table lists this clonotype with a few counts. This chain uses TRBV20-1 with TRBJ1-1, with D tentatively TRBD1 (6 bases). The germline V gene has CDR1 DFQATT and CDR2 SNEGSKA (reference sequence). The V and J ends lost 3 bases and 4 bases respectively, with 9 bases between them. The CDR3 covers 12 residues. The CDR3 loop is CSASRGGTEAFF. CDR3 DNA sequence: TGCAGTGCTAGTCGAGGGGGCACTGAAGCTTTCTTT.

This clonotype was seen ten or more times. The V gene is TRBV15, the J gene TRBJ2-1; 14 nucleotides align to TRBD2. Germline-derived CDR1 and CDR2 are LNHNV and YYDKDF (reference sequence). Germline trimming cut 0 bases from V and 9 bases from J; bases unmatched to any gene: 4. The CDR3 loop spans 16 amino acids. The CDR3 sequence: CATSRDRGTSGSEQFF. The CDR3 region has the DNA TGTGCCACCAGCAGAGATCGCGGGACTAGCGGGAGTGAGCAGTTCTTC.

This clonotype was detected ten times or more. This chain joins TRBV3-1 and TRBJ2-7, with TRBD2 matching over 10 bases. V gave up 4 bases and J gave up 0 bases; unmatched junction bases: 3. This CDR3 contains 15 residues. Germline values: CDR1 LGHDT, CDR2 YNNKEL (reference sequence). The CDR3 nucleotides are TGTGCCAGCAGCCCTAGCGGGAGCCTCTCCTACGAGCAGTACTTC. Translated, it gives CASSPSGSLSYEQYF.

This clonotype was detected only a few times. This rearrangement joins TRBV5-8 to TRBJ2-5; 14 bases fit TRBD2. Germline CDR1 SGHTS, CDR2 YDEGEE. The ends lost 1 base at V and 4 bases at J; junction bases unmatched: 9. This CDR3 is built from 18 residues. In nucleotides, the CDR3 is TGTGCCAGCAGCTTGTGGTTGACTAGCGGGAGGGCCCTAGAGACCCAGTACTTC. Translation gives CASSLWLTSGRALETQYF.

This clonotype appeared many times. The chain is built from TRBV5-1 and TRBJ2-3; D uncertain. This CDR3 is 13 amino acids long. Looked up from germline, CDR1 is SGHRS and CDR2 is YFSETQ. Trimming removed 6 bases at V and 2 bases at J, with 10 bases between. The CDR3 DNA follows: TGCGCCAGCAAACGTAGGGACACAGATACGCAGTATTTT. It codes for CASKRRDTDTQYF.